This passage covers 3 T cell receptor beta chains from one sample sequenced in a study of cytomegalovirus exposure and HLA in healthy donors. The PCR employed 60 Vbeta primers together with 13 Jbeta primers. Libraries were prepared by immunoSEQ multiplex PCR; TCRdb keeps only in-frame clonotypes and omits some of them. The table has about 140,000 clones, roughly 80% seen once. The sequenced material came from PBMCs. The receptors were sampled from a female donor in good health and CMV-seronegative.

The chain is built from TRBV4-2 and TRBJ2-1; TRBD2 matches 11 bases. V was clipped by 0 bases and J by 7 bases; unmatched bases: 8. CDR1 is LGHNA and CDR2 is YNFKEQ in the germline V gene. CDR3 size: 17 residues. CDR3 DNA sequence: TGTGCCAGCAGCCAAGATACTGTAGCGGGAGGGGTTAATGAGCAGTTCTTC. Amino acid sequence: CASSQDTVAGGVNEQFF.

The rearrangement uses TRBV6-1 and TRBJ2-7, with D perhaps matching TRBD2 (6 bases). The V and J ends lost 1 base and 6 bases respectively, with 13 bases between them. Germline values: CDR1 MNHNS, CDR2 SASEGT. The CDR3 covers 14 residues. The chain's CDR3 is CASSEGGLLFEQYF. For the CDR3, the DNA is TGTGCCAGCAGTGAAGGCGGACTACTTTTCGAGCAGTACTTC.

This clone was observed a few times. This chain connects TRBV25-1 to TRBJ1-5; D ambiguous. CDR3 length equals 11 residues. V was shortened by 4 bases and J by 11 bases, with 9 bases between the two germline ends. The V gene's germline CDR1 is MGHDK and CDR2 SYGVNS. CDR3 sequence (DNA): TGTGCCAGCAGTGGCGGACTCTCCCAGCATTTT. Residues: CASSGGLSQHF.